This T cell receptor beta chain was captured by sequencing in a study of blood T cell repertoires in COVID-19. The overall study: Material from acute and convalescent COVID-19 was sourced from the United States, Italy and Spain.

Germline lookup yields CDR1 MDHEN and CDR2 SYDVKM. The CDR3 sequence is 16 residues long. Losses at the gene ends were 6 bases for V and 1 base for J; bases not matched to a gene: 8. In the original workflow: The assay estimated nucleated cells by amplifying reference gene primers. Using immunoSEQ multiplex PCR, the repertoire was profiled, and TCRdb retains in-frame clones only, with some absent. That table is the source of V, J and clone size, and D and trimming were worked out from the DNA. The sample contains about 220,000 clones, 75% to 85% of which appear only once. The chain employs TRBV28 and TRBJ1-1; 10 nucleotides align to TRBD1. Sequencing was carried out using peripheral blood. The clonotype originates from a man aged 50 to 60 with active or convalescent COVID-19. This chain's CDR3 is CASSSGQGVRNTEAFF. CDR3 nucleotides: TGTGCCAGCAGCTCCGGACAGGGGGTGAGGAACACTGAAGCTTTCTTT.